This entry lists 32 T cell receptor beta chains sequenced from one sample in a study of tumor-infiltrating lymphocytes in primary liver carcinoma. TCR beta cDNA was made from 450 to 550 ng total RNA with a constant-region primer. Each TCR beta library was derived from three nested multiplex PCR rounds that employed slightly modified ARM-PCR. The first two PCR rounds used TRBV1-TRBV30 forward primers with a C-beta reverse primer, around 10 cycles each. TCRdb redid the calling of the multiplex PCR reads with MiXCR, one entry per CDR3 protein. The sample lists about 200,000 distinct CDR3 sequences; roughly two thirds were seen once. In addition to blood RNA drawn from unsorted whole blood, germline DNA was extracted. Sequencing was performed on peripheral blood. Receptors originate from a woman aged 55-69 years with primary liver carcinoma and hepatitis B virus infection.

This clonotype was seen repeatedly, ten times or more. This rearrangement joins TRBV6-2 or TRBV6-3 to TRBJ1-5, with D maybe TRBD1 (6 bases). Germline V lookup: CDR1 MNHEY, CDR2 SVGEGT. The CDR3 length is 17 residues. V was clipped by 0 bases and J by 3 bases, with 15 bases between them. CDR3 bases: TGTGCCAGCAGTTACTCGTCGCGGGGGCGGGACAATCAGCCCCAGCATTTT. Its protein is CASSYSSRGRDNQPQHF.

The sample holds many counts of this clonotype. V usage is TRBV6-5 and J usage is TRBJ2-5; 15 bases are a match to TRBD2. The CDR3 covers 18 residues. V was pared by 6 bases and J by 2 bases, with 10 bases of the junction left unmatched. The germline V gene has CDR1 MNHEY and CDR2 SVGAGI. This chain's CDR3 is CASSPGLAGGPQQETQYF. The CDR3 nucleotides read TGTGCCAGCAGCCCTGGACTAGCGGGAGGGCCTCAACAAGAGACCCAGTACTTC.

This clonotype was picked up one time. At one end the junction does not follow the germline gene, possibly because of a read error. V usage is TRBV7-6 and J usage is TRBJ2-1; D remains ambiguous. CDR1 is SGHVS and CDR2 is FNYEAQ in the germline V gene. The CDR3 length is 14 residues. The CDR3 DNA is TGTGCCGGCAGCTTATCCCTAGGAAACAATGAGCAGTTCTTC. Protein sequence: CAGSLSLGNNEQFF.

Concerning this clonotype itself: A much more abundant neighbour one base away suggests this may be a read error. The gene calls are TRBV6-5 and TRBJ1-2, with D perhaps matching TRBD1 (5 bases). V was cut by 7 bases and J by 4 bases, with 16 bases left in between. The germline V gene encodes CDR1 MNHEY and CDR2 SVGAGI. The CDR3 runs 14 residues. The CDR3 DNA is TGTGCCAGCATCACCGGGGGGTCGGGCTATGGCTACACCTTC. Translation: CASITGGSGYGYTF.

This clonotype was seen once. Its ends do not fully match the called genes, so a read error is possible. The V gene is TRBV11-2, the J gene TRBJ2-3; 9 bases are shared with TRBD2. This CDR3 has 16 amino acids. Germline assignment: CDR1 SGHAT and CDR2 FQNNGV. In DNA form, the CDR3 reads TGTGCCTGCAGCCTCCAATTAGCGGGAGCAACAGATACGCAGTATTTT. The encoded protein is CACSLQLAGATDTQYF.

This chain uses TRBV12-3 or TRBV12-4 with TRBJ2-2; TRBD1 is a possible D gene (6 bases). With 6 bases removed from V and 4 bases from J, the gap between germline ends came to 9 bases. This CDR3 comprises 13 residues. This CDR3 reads CASRDRTTGELFF. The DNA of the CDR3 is TGTGCCAGCAGGGACAGAACCACCGGGGAGCTGTTTTTT.

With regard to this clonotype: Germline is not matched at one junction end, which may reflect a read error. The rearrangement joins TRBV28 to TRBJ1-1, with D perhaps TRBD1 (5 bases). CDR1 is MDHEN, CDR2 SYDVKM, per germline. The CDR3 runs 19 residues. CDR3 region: CASSSEPRQVTGANTDAFF. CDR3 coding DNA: TGTGCCAGCAGCTCAGAACCACGCCAGGTGACCGGGGCGAACACTGATGCTTTCTTT.

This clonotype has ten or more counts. CDR3 sequence (DNA): TGTGCCAGCCCGGACAGGGTGGACTATGGCTACACCTTC. Amino acids: CASPDRVDYGYTF. The V gene is TRBV6-1, the J gene TRBJ1-2, with 8 bases that match TRBD1. CDR1 and CDR2 (germline): MNHNS, SASEGT. The CDR3 contains 13 residues. The V segment lost 8 bases and the J segment 3 bases; nucleotides outside the gene matches: 5.

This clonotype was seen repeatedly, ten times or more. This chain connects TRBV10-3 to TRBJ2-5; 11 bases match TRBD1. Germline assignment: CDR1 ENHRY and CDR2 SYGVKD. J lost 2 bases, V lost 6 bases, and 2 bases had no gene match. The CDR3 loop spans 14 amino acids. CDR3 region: CAIRGTGGQETQYF. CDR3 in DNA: TGTGCCATCAGGGGGACAGGGGGACAAGAGACCCAGTACTTC.

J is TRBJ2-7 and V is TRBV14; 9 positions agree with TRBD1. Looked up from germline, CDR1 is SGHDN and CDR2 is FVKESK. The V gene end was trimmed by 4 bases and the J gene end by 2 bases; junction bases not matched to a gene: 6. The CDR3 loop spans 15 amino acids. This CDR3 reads CASSLRRTGAYEQYF. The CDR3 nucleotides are TGTGCCAGCAGCCTACGCCGGACAGGGGCCTACGAGCAGTACTTC.

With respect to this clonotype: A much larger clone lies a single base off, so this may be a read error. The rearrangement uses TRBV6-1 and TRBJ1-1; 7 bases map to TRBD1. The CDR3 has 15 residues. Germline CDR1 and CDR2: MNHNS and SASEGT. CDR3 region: CAGRSYRGSGLEAFF. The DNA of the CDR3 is TGTGCCGGCAGGAGCTACAGGGGCTCGGGCTTAGAAGCTTTCTTT.

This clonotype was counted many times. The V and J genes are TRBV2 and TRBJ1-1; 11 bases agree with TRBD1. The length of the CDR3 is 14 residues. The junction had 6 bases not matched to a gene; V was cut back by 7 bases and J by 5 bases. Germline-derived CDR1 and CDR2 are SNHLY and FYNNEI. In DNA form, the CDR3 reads TGTGCCAGCAAGTGGACAGGGGGCTTGACTGAAGCTTTCTTT. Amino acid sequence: CASKWTGGLTEAFF.

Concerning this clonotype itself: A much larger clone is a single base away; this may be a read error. In nucleotides, the CDR3 is TGTGCCAGCAGTTACACCGGGAACGGAATCTATGGCTACACCTTC. Protein sequence: CASSYTGNGIYGYTF. The V call is TRBV6-5, the J call TRBJ1-2; D is undetermined. Trimming took 2 bases from V and 4 from J, leaving 14 bases between them. Germline V gene data show CDR1 as MNHEY and CDR2 as SVGAGI. This CDR3 has 15 residues.

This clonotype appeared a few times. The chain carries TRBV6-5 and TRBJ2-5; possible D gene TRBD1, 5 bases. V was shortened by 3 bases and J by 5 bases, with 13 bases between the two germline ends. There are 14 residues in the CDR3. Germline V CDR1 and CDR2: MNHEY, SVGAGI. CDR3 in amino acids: CASSYARARETQYF. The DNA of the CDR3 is TGTGCCAGCAGTTATGCCAGGGCCCGGGAGACCCAGTACTTC.

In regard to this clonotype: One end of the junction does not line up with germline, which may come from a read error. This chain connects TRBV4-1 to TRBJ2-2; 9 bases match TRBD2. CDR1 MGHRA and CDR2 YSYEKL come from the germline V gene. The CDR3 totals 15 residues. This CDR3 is CSSSPSGGTTGELFF. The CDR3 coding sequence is TGCTCCAGCAGCCCCAGCGGGGGGACTACCGGGGAGCTGTTCTTT.

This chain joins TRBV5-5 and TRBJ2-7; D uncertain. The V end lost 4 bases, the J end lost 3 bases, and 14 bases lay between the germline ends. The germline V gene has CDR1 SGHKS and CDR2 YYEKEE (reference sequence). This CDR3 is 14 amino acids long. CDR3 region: CASSPPGLGYEQYF. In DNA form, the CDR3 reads TGTGCCAGCAGCCCTCCGGGTTTGGGCTACGAGCAGTACTTC.

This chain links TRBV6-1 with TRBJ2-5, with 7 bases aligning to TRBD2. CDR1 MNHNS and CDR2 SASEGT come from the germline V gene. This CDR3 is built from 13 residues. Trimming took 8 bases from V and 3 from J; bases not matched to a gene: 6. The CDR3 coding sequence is TGTGCCAGCCGGGGGGTAGGGAAAGAGACCCAGTACTTC. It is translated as CASRGVGKETQYF.

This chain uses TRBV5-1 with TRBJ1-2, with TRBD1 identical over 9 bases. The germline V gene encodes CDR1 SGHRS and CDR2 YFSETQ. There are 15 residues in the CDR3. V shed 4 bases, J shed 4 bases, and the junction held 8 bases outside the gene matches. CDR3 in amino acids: CASSEGTGLAYGYTF. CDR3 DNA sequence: TGCGCCAGCAGCGAAGGGACAGGGTTGGCCTATGGCTACACCTTC.

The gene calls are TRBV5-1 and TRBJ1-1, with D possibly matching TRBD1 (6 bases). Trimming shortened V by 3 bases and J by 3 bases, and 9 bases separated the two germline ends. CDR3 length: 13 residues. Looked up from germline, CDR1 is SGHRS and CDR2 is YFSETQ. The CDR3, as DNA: TGCGCCAGCAGCTGGGGGCAGTACACTGAAGCTTTCTTT. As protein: CASSWGQYTEAFF.

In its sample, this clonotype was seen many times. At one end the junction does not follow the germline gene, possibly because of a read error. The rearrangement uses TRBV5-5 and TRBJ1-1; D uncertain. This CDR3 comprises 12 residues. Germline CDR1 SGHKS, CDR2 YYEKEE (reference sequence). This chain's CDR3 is CASSLGGNEAFF. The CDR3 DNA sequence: TGTGCCAGCAGTTTGGGAGGGAATGAAGCTTTCTTT.

The chain's CDR3 is CISSFGQGGGEQFF. The CDR3 bases are TGTATCAGCAGTTTCGGACAGGGGGGAGGTGAGCAGTTCTTC. The rearrangement joins TRBV12-3 or TRBV12-4 to TRBJ2-1; 10 nucleotides match TRBD1. This CDR3 contains 14 residues.

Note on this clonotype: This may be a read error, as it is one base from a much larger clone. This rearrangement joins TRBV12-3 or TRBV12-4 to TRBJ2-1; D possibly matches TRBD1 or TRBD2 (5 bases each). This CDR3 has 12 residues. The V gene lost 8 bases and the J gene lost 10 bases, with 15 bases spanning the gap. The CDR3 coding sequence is TGTGCCAGCGCGGGCGGCAAGGGGGAGCAGTTCTTC. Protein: CASAGGKGEQFF.

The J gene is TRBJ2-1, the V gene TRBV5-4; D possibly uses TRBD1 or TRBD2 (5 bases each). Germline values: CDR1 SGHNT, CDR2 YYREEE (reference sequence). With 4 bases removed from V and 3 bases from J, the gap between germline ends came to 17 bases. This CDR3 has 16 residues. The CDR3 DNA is TGTGCCAGCAGCCTGAGGATTGGGACGAGCTACAATGAGCAGTTCTTC. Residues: CASSLRIGTSYNEQFF.

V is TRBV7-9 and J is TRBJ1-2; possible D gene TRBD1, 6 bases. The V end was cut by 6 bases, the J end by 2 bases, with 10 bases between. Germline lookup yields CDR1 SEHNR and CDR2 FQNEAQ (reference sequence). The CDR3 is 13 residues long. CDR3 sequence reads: CASSLRGNYGYTF. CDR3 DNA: TGTGCCAGCAGTCTAAGGGGGAACTATGGCTACACCTTC.

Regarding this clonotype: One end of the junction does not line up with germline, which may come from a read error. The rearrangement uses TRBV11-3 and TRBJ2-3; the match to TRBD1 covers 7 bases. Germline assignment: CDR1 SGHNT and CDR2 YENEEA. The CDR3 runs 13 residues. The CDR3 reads CASGLVGTDMQYF. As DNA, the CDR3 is TGTGCCAGCGGCTTAGTGGGGACAGATATGCAGTATTTT.

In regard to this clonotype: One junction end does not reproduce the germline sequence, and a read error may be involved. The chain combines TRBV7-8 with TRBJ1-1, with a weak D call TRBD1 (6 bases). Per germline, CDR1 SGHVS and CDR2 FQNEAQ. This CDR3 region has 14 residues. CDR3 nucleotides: TGTGCCAGCAGCTCGACCGAAAGGGGGACTGAAGTTTTCTTT. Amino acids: CASSSTERGTEVFF.

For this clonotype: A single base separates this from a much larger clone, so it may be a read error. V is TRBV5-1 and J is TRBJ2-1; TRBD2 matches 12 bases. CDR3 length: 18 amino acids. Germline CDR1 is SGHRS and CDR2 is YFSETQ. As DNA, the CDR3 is TGCGTCAGCAGCTTGGAGGCTAGCGGGAGGGCCCTATACAATGAGCAGTTCTTC. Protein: CVSSLEASGRALYNEQFF.

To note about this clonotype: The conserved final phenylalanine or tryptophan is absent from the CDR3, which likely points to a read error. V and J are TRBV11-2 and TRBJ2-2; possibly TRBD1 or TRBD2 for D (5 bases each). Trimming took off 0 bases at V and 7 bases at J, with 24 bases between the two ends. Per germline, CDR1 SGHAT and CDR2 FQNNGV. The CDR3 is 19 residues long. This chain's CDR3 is CASSLDCLSLDGANGELFS. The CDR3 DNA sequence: TGTGCCAGCAGCTTAGACTGCCTAAGCCTGGACGGGGCAAACGGGGAGCTGTTTTCT.

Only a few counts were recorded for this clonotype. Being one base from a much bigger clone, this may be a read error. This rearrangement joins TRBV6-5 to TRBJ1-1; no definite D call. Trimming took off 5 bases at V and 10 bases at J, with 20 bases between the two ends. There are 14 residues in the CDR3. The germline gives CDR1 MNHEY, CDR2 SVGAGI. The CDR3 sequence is CASSPIKVALGAFF. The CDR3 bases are TGTGCCAGCAGTCCCATCAAGGTGGCACTTGGAGCTTTCTTT.

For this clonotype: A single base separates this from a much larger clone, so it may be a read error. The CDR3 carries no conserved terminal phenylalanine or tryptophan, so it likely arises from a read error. CDR3 residues: CASSQRANYGYTY. The CDR3 coding sequence is TGCGCCAGCAGCCAGAGGGCTAACTATGGCTACACCTAC. The chain is built from TRBV4-1 and TRBJ1-2, with D hard to call. Germline CDR1 MGHRA, CDR2 YSYEKL. The CDR3 consists of 13 residues. The V end was cut by 3 bases, the J end by 0 bases, with 5 bases between.

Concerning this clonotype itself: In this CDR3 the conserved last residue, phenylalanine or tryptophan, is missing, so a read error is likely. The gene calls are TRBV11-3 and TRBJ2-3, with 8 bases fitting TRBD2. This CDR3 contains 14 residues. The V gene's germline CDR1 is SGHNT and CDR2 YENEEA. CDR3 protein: CASSSGGPGDTQYL. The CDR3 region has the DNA TGTGCCAGTAGCTCGGGAGGGCCCGGAGATACGCAGTATTTG.

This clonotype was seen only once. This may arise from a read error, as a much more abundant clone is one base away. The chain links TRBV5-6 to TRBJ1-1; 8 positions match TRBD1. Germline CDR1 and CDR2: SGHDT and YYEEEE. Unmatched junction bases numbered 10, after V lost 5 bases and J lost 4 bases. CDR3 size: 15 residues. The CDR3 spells CASSYQGARSTEAFF. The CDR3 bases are TGTGCCAGCAGTTACCAGGGGGCCAGGAGCACTGAAGCTTTCTTT.